These 24 T cell receptor beta chains share one sample of origin, sequenced in a study of blood T cell repertoires in COVID-19 (dated by TCRdb to about 2020). The library was prepared using the immunoSEQ multiplex PCR assay. TCRdb took this table from immuneACCESS and kept in-frame rearrangements with V and J called. Such tables lack part of the clones; where checked against another copy, unresolved V genes explain under half of the gap, and the rest is unexplained. The sample records about 260,000 clones, 80% to 95% of which are singletons. The top ten constitute just over 2.5% of the sample. Sample: peripheral blood. The receptors stem from a person aged 18 to 30 with COVID-19, enrolled during active disease.

The chain uses TRBV7-2 and TRBJ2-3; no reliable D call. This CDR3 is built from 13 residues. Germline V lookup: CDR1 SGHTA, CDR2 FQGNSA. The ends were cut back, 3 bases at V and 1 base at J, with 5 bases in the middle. CDR3 DNA: TGTGCCAGCAGCTTGGAGCGCACAGATACGCAGTATTTT. It yields the protein CASSLERTDTQYF.

The V and J genes are TRBV30 and TRBJ2-1; 9 bases map to TRBD2. The CDR3 loop spans 13 amino acids. Trimming at V came to 0 bases and at J to 8 bases, leaving 2 bases not matched to a gene. The germline V gene encodes CDR1 GTSNPN and CDR2 SVGIG (reference sequence). The chain's CDR3 is CAWSVAGGDEQFF. DNA of the CDR3: TGTGCCTGGAGTGTCGCGGGAGGGGATGAGCAGTTCTTC.

V and J are TRBV19 and TRBJ1-5, with TRBD1 identical over 7 bases. This CDR3 has 15 residues. V dropped 6 bases and J dropped 5; count of bases not matched to a gene: 10. Germline CDR1 LNHDA, CDR2 SQIVND (reference sequence). In DNA form, the CDR3 reads TGTGCCAGTAGCCCCCTGACAGGGATTGATCAGCCCCAGCATTTT. This translates into CASSPLTGIDQPQHF.

The rearrangement joins TRBV5-6 to TRBJ2-5; D is undetermined. The germline V gene has CDR1 SGHDT and CDR2 YYEEEE. CDR3 length: 13 amino acids. V was shortened by 2 bases and J by 0 bases, with 5 bases between the two germline ends. CDR3 region: CASSLAYQETQYF. CDR3 coding DNA: TGTGCCAGCAGCTTAGCTTACCAAGAGACCCAGTACTTC.

V usage is TRBV19 and J usage is TRBJ2-3; 10 nucleotides line up with TRBD2. Germline V gene data show CDR1 as LNHDA and CDR2 as SQIVND (reference sequence). V dropped 3 bases and J dropped 9; count of bases not matched to a gene: 0. The CDR3 is 12 amino acids. The CDR3: CASSMGLATQYF. The CDR3 region has the DNA TGTGCCAGTAGTATGGGACTAGCGACGCAGTATTTT.

This clone was observed a few times. J is TRBJ1-1 and V is TRBV19; perhaps TRBD1 as D (6 bases). This CDR3 has 15 residues. The germline CDR1 and CDR2 sequences are LNHDA and SQIVND (reference sequence). The ends were cut back, 6 bases at V and 0 bases at J, with 14 bases in the middle. The CDR3: CASRGLTGVNTEAFF. The CDR3, as DNA: TGTGCCAGTAGAGGCCTGACAGGCGTGAACACTGAAGCTTTCTTT.

The chain joins TRBV10-3 to TRBJ1-5, with TRBD1 identical over 7 bases. Unmatched junction bases numbered 8, after V lost 5 bases and J lost 7 bases. This CDR3 spans 14 amino acids. CDR1 and CDR2 from the germline V gene are ENHRY and SYGVKD. CDR3 coding DNA: TGTGCCATCAGTCAGTTACAGGGGAAGCAGCCCCAGCATTTT. Protein: CAISQLQGKQPQHF.

The rearrangement links TRBV5-6 to TRBJ2-5; D is undetermined. Germline lookup yields CDR1 SGHDT and CDR2 YYEEEE. V was trimmed by 0 bases and J by 3 bases, leaving 12 bases between them. CDR3 length: 15 residues. CDR3 DNA sequence: TGTGCCAGCAGCTTGGCCGTCGGGTGGGAAGAGACCCAGTACTTC. Its protein product is CASSLAVGWEETQYF.

This chain links TRBV3-1 (or the pseudogene TRBV3-2) with TRBJ2-1, with 12 bases identical to TRBD2. The CDR3 consists of 14 residues. Losses at the gene ends were 1 base for V and 15 bases for J; bases not matched to a gene: 7. The V gene's germline CDR1 is LGHDT and CDR2 YNNKEL (reference sequence). CDR3 sequence (DNA): TGTGCCAGCAGCCAAGCGACTAGCGGGAGAATCGGGTTCTTC. It specifies CASSQATSGRIGFF.

V is TRBV6-5 and J is TRBJ2-7; TRBD1 matches 7 bases. Germline values: CDR1 MNHEY, CDR2 SVGAGI. V was clipped by 6 bases and J by 2 bases; unmatched bases: 1. The CDR3 loop spans 12 amino acids. CDR3 DNA sequence: TGTGCCAGCAGCGGACAGGCCTACGAGCAGTACTTC. Translating it yields CASSGQAYEQYF.

The chain links TRBV6-5 to TRBJ2-2; 9 bases are a match to TRBD1. The ends lost 6 bases at V and 1 base at J; junction bases unmatched: 3. The CDR3 sequence is 15 residues long. Germline loops: CDR1 MNHEY, CDR2 SVGAGI. CDR3 sequence (DNA): TGTGCCAGCAGATGGACAGGGGAGAACACCGGGGAGCTGTTTTTT. Protein: CASRWTGENTGELFF.

This sequence joins TRBV24-1 and TRBJ2-1; 7 positions agree with TRBD2. This CDR3 region has 16 residues. The germline V gene encodes CDR1 KGHDR and CDR2 SFDVKD. V gave up 5 bases and J gave up 5 bases; unmatched junction bases: 11. CDR3 coding DNA: TGTGCCACCAGTGTTGTGAGCGGGATCTCACACAATGAGCAGTTCTTC. It yields the protein CATSVVSGISHNEQFF.

The rearrangement links TRBV5-6 to TRBJ1-2; TRBD1 matches 7 bases. CDR3 size: 14 residues. V was pared by 4 bases and J by 4 bases, with 7 bases of the junction left unmatched. From germline, CDR1 is SGHDT and CDR2 YYEEEE. CDR3 nucleotide sequence: TGTGCCAGCAGCCGGGGACAGAACTTCTATGGCTACACCTTC. As protein: CASSRGQNFYGYTF.

CDR3 DNA: TGTGCCAGCAGTATTAACAGGGTAGGCACTGAAGCTTTCTTT. It specifies CASSINRVGTEAFF. The rearrangement uses TRBV6-5 and TRBJ1-1; D perhaps matches TRBD1 (6 bases). Germline V gene sequence: CDR1 MNHEY, CDR2 SVGAGI. Trimming left V 5 bases short and J 4 bases short, with 14 bases between. The CDR3 spans 14 residues.

As regards this clone: Other DNA sequences in this sample translate to the same CDR3. V usage is TRBV6-1 and J usage is TRBJ1-6; the D gene is possibly TRBD1 (5 bases). Looked up from germline, CDR1 is MNHNS and CDR2 is SASEGT. There are 14 residues in the CDR3. V lost 0 bases and J lost 7, with 7 bases in between. The CDR3 here is CASSEAGGNSPLHF. The CDR3, as DNA: TGTGCCAGCAGTGAAGCGGGGGGGAATTCACCCCTCCACTTT.

This chain links TRBV27 with TRBJ1-2, with 7 bases identical to TRBD1. This CDR3 comprises 15 residues. Looked up from germline, CDR1 is MNHEY and CDR2 is SMNVEV (reference sequence). J was trimmed by 5 bases and V by 3 bases; bases with no gene match: 9. Written as DNA, the CDR3 is TGTGCCAGCAGTTTCACAGGGGCCTATCCGTATGGCTACACCTTC. Protein: CASSFTGAYPYGYTF.

The rearrangement joins TRBV5-1 to TRBJ2-3, with D possibly matching TRBD2 (5 bases). This CDR3 contains 14 residues. Germline V gives CDR1 SGHRS, CDR2 YFSETQ. V was shortened by 3 bases and J by 3 bases, with 11 bases between the two germline ends. In DNA, the CDR3 is TGCGCCAGCAGCTCGGGGATTAATACAGATACGCAGTATTTT. This codes for CASSSGINTDTQYF.

On this clone itself: The same CDR3 can be traced to other DNA sequences in this sample. This chain connects TRBV5-1 to TRBJ1-6, with 8 bases aligning to TRBD1. Per the germline V gene, CDR1 is SGHRS and CDR2 is YFSETQ. After removal of 0 bases from V and 7 bases from J, the junction contained 3 bases not matched to a gene. The CDR3 contains 15 residues. The CDR3 DNA sequence: TGCGCCAGCAGCTTGGGGACAGGGACGAATTCACCCCTCCACTTT. Its translation: CASSLGTGTNSPLHF.

The CDR3 here is CASTRTGYNEQFF. The DNA for the CDR3 is TGTGCCAGCACCCGGACTGGCTACAATGAGCAGTTCTTC. This rearrangement joins TRBV28 to TRBJ2-1; the D gene is possibly TRBD2 (5 bases). Trimming left V 7 bases short and J 3 bases short, with 10 bases between. Germline values: CDR1 MDHEN, CDR2 SYDVKM. The CDR3 loop spans 13 amino acids.

This clone was observed a single time. The chain links TRBV24-1 to TRBJ1-2; the D gene is possibly TRBD1 (6 bases). Trimming cost V 3 bases and J 11 bases, with 12 bases left between them. CDR3 length: 12 residues. Looked up from germline, CDR1 is KGHDR and CDR2 is SFDVKD. The CDR3 DNA is TGTGCCACCAGTGATCGTACAGGGAAATACACCTTC. This translates into CATSDRTGKYTF.

This clone was found once. The chain couples TRBV19 to TRBJ2-1; TRBD2 aligns across 10 bases. The germline V gene encodes CDR1 LNHDA and CDR2 SQIVND (reference sequence). The CDR3 length is 16 residues. Germline trimming cut 1 base from V and 6 bases from J; bases unmatched to any gene: 6. CDR3 coding DNA: TGTGCCAGTAGTATAGCGGGACTAGCGTATCTCAATGAGCAGTTCTTC. Translating it yields CASSIAGLAYLNEQFF.

This clone was observed a single time. The chain carries TRBV6-1 and TRBJ1-2; D is unresolved. Germline CDR1 reads MNHNS; CDR2 reads SASEGT. CDR3 size: 13 residues. V lost 2 bases and J 1 base, leaving 5 bases between the germline ends. The DNA for the CDR3 is TGTGCCAGCAGTGAACAGTTTAACTATGGCTACACCTTC. Encoded protein: CASSEQFNYGYTF.

This clone was counted once. V is TRBV24-1 and J is TRBJ2-3, with D maybe TRBD2 (5 bases). V gave up 2 bases and J gave up 0 bases, with 11 bases separating them. This CDR3 is built from 16 residues. Germline CDR1 KGHDR, CDR2 SFDVKD. Written as DNA, the CDR3 is TGTGCCACCAGTGATTCGGGGATTACTAGCACAGATACGCAGTATTTT. This codes for CATSDSGITSTDTQYF.

The V gene is TRBV5-1, the J gene TRBJ2-7; D unclear. Germline V gene lookup returns CDR1 SGHRS and CDR2 YFSETQ. The CDR3 length is 14 residues. Trimming left V 1 base short and J 3 bases short, with 11 bases between. The CDR3 loop is CASSLNLGNYEQYF. In DNA, the CDR3 is TGCGCCAGCAGCTTGAATCTTGGCAACTACGAGCAGTACTTC.